This TCR beta chain was profiled in a study of T cells in Graves' hyperthyroidism and ophthalmopathy. V lost 0 bases and J 2 bases, leaving 13 bases between the germline ends. Germline values: CDR1 LNHNV, CDR2 YYDKDF (reference sequence). This CDR3 has 16 residues. Study-level points and caveats: A model of 13 V-J pairs discriminated ophthalmopathy from stable hyperthyroidism. Prediction of ophthalmopathy progression came a median around 6 months pre-onset.

RNA transcripts were the template for amplifying TCR beta CDR3 regions. HTBI primers were the set used in a first-round RT-PCR of the TCR CDR3. TCRdb re-analysed the multiplex PCR reads in MiXCR, keeping a single row per CDR3 protein. The table records over 500,000 distinct CDR3 sequences, approximately 49% of them present only once. Worth noting for this clonotype: Its cognate antigen is unknown.

Input material: peripheral blood or thyroid tissue (not recorded which). This TCR was recovered from an adult woman with Graves' disease, either hyperthyroidism or ophthalmopathy (not recorded which). V is TRBV15 and J is TRBJ2-5; tentative D call: TRBD2 (6 bases). The CDR3 protein is CATSRDGTDYQETQYF. For the CDR3, the DNA is TGTGCCACCAGCAGAGATGGGACGGACTATCAAGAGACCCAGTACTTC.